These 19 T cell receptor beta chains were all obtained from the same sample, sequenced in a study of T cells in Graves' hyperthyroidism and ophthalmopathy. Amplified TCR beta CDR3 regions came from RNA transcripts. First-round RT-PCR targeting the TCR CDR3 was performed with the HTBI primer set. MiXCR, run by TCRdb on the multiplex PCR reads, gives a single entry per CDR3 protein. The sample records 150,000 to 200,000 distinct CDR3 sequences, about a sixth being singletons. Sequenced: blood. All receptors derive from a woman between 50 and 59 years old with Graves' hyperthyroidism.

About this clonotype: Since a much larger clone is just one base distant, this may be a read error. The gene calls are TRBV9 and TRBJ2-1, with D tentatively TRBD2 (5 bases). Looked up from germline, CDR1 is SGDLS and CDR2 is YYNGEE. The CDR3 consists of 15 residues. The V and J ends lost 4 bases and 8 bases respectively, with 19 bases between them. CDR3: CASSTVGPVGDEQFF. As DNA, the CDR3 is TGTGCCAGCAGCACAGTCGGTCCAGTCGGGGATGAGCAGTTCTTC.

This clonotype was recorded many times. This chain's CDR3 is CVGPQSGTSTDTQYF. DNA for the CDR3: TGTGTCGGACCACAGAGCGGGACTAGCACAGATACGCAGTATTTT. This chain links TRBV7-2 with TRBJ2-3; 7 positions match TRBD2. This CDR3 spans 15 amino acids. Looked up from germline, CDR1 is SGHTA and CDR2 is FQGNSA.

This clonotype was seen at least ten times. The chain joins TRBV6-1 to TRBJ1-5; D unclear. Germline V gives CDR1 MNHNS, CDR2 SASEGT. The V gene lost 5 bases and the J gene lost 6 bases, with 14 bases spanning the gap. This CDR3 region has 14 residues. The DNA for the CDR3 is TGTGCCAGCAGTACGCGGCGGAGAGGTCAGCCCCAGCATTTT. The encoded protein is CASSTRRRGQPQHF.

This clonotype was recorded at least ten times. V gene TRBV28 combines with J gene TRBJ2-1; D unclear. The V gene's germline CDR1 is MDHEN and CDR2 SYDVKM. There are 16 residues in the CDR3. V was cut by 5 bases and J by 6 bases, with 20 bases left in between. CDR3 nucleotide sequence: TGTGCCAGCAGTACTAACCTGGGGTCGGGCTCCAATGAGCAGTTCTTC. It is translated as CASSTNLGSGSNEQFF.

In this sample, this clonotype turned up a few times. The CDR3 is CASSLVGGLETQYF. CDR3 DNA sequence: TGTGCCAGCAGCTTAGTGGGGGGGTTAGAGACCCAGTACTTC. J is TRBJ2-5 and V is TRBV11-2, with TRBD2 matching 7 bases. CDR1 and CDR2 (germline): SGHAT, FQNNGV. This CDR3 is 14 amino acids long. V was clipped by 1 base and J by 4 bases; unmatched bases: 3.

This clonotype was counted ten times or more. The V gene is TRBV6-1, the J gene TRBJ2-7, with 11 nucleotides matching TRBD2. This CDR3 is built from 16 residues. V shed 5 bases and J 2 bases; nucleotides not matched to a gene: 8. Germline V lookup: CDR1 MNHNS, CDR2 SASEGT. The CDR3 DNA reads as TGTGCCAGCAGTCGTAGCGGGGGGGCCTCAGCCTACGAGCAGTACTTC. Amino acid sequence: CASSRSGGASAYEQYF.

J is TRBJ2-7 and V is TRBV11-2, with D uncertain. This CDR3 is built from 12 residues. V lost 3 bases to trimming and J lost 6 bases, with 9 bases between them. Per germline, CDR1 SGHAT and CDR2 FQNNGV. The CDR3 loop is CASSFSFTEQYF. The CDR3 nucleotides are TGTGCCAGCAGCTTCTCATTCACCGAGCAGTACTTC.

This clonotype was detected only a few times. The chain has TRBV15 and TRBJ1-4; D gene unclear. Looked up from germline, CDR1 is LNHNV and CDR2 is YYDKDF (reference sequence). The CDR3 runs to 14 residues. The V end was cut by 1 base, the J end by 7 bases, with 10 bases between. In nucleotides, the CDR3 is TGTGCCACCAGCAGAGTGGCGGGAGGTGAAAAACTGTTTTTT. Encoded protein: CATSRVAGGEKLFF.

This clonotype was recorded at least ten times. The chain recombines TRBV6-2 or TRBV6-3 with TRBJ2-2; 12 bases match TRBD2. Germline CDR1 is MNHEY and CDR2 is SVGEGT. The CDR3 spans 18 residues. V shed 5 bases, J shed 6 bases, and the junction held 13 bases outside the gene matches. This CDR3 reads CASSTPRETSGGSGELFF. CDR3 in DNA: TGTGCCAGCAGTACCCCCCGGGAGACTAGCGGGGGTTCCGGGGAGCTGTTTTTT.

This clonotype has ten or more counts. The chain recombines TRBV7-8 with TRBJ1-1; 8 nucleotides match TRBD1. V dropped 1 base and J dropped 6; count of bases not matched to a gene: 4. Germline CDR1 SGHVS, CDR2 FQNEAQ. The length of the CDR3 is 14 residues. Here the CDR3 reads CASSLVQGAAEAFF. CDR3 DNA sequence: TGTGCCAGCAGCTTAGTGCAGGGGGCCGCTGAAGCTTTCTTT.

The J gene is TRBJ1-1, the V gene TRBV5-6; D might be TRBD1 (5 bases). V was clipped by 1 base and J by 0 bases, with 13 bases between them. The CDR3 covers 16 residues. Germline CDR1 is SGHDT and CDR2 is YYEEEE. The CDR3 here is CASSLSLGAVNTEAFF. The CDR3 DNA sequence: TGTGCCAGCAGCTTGTCCCTCGGGGCAGTGAACACTGAAGCTTTCTTT.

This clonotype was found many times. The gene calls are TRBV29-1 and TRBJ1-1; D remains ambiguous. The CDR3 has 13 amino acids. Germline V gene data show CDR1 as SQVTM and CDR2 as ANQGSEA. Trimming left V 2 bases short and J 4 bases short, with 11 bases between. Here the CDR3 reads CSVELTGSTEAFF. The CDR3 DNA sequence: TGCAGCGTTGAACTAACGGGGAGCACTGAAGCTTTCTTT.

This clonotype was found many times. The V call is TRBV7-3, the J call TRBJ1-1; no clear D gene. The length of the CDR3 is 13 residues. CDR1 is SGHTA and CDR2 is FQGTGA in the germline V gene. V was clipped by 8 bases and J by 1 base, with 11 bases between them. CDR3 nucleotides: TGTGCCAGCGCCCGGGGTTCGAACACTGAAGCTTTCTTT. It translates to CASARGSNTEAFF.

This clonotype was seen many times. The CDR3 nucleotides read TGTGCCAGCATCCGAAAATGGGGTATGGGCACTGAAGCTTTCTTT. Residues: CASIRKWGMGTEAFF. This chain connects TRBV6-1 to TRBJ1-1; D unclear. Germline CDR1 and CDR2: MNHNS and SASEGT. V dropped 7 bases and J dropped 4 bases, with 19 bases sitting between them. The length of the CDR3 is 15 residues.

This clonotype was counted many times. CDR3 region: CASSVGGGSGNSPLHF. The CDR3 DNA reads as TGTGCCAGCAGCGTAGGGGGGGGCTCAGGAAATTCACCCCTCCACTTT. The rearrangement links TRBV9 to TRBJ1-6; D possibly corresponds to TRBD1 (6 bases). Trimming cost V 0 bases and J 7 bases, with 14 bases left between them. CDR1 SGDLS and CDR2 YYNGEE come from the germline V gene. The CDR3 spans 16 residues.

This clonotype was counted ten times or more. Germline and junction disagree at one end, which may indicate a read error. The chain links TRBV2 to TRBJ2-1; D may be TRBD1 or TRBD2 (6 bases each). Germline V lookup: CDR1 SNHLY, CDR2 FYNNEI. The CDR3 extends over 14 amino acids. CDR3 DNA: TGTGCCGGCAGGGGACGGGGAGGAGGGCATGAGCAGTTCTTC. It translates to CAGRGRGGGHEQFF.

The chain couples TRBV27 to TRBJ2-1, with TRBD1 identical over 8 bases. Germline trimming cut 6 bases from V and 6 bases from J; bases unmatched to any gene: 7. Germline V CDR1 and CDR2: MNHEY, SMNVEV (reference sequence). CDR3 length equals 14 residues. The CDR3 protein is CASSVGQGSNEQFF. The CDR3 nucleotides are TGTGCCAGCAGCGTTGGACAGGGTAGCAATGAGCAGTTCTTC.

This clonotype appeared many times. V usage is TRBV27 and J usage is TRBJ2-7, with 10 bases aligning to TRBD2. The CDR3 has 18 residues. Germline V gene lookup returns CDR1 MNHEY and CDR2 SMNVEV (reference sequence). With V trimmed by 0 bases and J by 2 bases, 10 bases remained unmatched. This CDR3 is CASSLSPTPGLATYEQYF. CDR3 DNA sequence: TGTGCCAGCAGTTTATCACCCACTCCGGGACTAGCGACCTACGAGCAGTACTTC.

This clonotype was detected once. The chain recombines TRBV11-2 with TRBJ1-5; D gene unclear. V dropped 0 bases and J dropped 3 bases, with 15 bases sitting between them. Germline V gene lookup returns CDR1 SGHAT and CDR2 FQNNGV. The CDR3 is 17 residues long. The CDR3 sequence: CASSLDLGGQANQPQHF. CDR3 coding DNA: TGTGCCAGCAGCTTAGATCTCGGAGGGCAGGCCAATCAGCCCCAGCATTTT.